The rows below give T cell receptor beta chains drawn from one sample of a study of T cells in Graves' hyperthyroidism and ophthalmopathy. From the multiplex PCR reads, TCRdb called clonotypes with MiXCR, one entry per CDR3 protein. This sample carries 530,000 or so distinct CDR3 sequences, about a sixth of them seen once, and the ten largest clones take about 16%. Sequenced material: blood. These receptors all come from a woman aged 18 to 35 with Graves' ophthalmopathy. CDR3s include the opening cysteine and the closing phenylalanine or tryptophan. The D gene is left open where the match is weak. Size tells how often a clone was seen (once, few, many) or the class of an expanded clone, and some rows leave it out.

TGTGCCAGCAGTCTGCATAGGAACACTGAAGCTTTCTTT CASSLHRNTEAFF TRBJ1-1 NA TRBV6-1 many
TGTGCCAGCAGCTCCAACAGGGAAAGAGGCGAGCAGTACTTC CASSSNRERGEQYF TRBJ2-7 NA TRBV9 NA
TGCAGCGCCACTAGCGGGGCGCGCACAGATACGCAGTATTTT CSATSGARTDTQYF TRBJ2-3 TRBD2 TRBV29-1 many
TGTGCCAGCACCGACCGGGACGGGAACACTGAAGCTTTCTTT CASTDRDGNTEAFF TRBJ1-1 NA TRBV27 many
TGCGCCAGCAGTGCCGGGACTAGCGGGACGGTTGAGCAGTACTTC CASSAGTSGTVEQYF TRBJ2-7 TRBD2 TRBV10-2 NA
TGTGCCAGCAGCTCAACGATCGGGACTCGAGAAGAGACCCAGTACTTC CASSSTIGTREETQYF TRBJ2-5 NA TRBV5-6 few
TGCAGTGCTAGATGGGAGCGGGGGGGCATTATGTTTAATGAGCAGTTCTTC CSARWERGGIMFNEQFF TRBJ2-1 TRBD2 TRBV20-1 few
TGTGCCAGCAGCTTAGATTGGGCAGGGGGCCCCTACGAGCAGTACTTC CASSLDWAGGPYEQYF TRBJ2-7 TRBD1 TRBV11-2 many
TGTGCCAGCAGCTCTGCACTAGCGGGGTCTTCCTACAATGAGCAGTTCTTC CASSSALAGSSYNEQFF TRBJ2-1 TRBD2 TRBV7-3 many
TGTGCCAGCAGTTTGGGGCAGGGGGTTGAAAAACTGTTTTTT CASSLGQGVEKLFF TRBJ1-4 TRBD1 TRBV28 many
TGTGCCAGCAGGCGTACTAGGGAACAAGAGACCCAGTACTTC CASRRTREQETQYF TRBJ2-5 NA TRBV27 many
TGTGCCAGCAGCTTGGGACCTGGTTACAATCAGCCCCAGTATTTT CASSLGPGYNQPQYF TRBJ2-3 NA TRBV5-4 few
TGCGCCAGCAGCCATCCCCTAGCGGGAGTTCGAGATACGCAGTATTTT CASSHPLAGVRDTQYF TRBJ2-3 TRBD2 TRBV4-1 many
TGTGCCAGCAGTGTGGCCAGTTACGAGCAGTACTTC CASSVASYEQYF TRBJ2-7 NA TRBV7-2 many
TGTGCCAGCACCAGCAGGTGGTTGAACACTGAAGCTTTCTTT CASTSRWLNTEAFF TRBJ1-1 NA TRBV6-1 many
TGTGCCAGCAGTAATGGACTGAAACCGTACAATGAGCAGTTCTTC CASSNGLKPYNEQFF TRBJ2-1 NA TRBV6-1 NA
TGTGCCAGCAGCTTAAACTACGGGAATCCCTCTAACTATGGCTACACCTTC CASSLNYGNPSNYGYTF TRBJ1-2 NA TRBV7-9 NA
TGTGCCAGCAGCCAACCCCCACAAGGGAGAATCACTGAAGCTTTCTTT CASSQPPQGRITEAFF TRBJ1-1 NA TRBV3-1 many
TGCGCCAGCAGCTTGGCCTTTGGACAGGCGGATGGCTACACCTTC CASSLAFGQADGYTF TRBJ1-2 TRBD1 TRBV5-1 few
TGTGCCAGCAGTTCTCTAGCGGGGGGGCCAGATACGCAGTATTTT CASSSLAGGPDTQYF TRBJ2-3 TRBD2 TRBV6-1 many
TGTGCCAGCAGTGCGGACAGTTTGAACACTGAAGCTTTCTTT CASSADSLNTEAFF TRBJ1-1 NA TRBV7-3 many
TGCAGCGTTGACGCCCGGGACAGGGAGTCCGGGGAGCTGTTTTTT CSVDARDRESGELFF TRBJ2-2 TRBD1 TRBV29-1 few
TGCAGTGCTATCGCGGGAGGTACGCAGTATTTT CSAIAGGTQYF TRBJ2-3 TRBD2 TRBV20-1 many
TGTGCCACCGGGGGGGGGGACTATGGCTACACCTTC CATGGGDYGYTF TRBJ1-2 NA TRBV10-3 NA
TGCGCCAGCAGCCAAAGCCCGCCCTCCACAGATACGCAGTATTTT CASSQSPPSTDTQYF TRBJ2-3 NA TRBV4-1 few
TGTGCCAGCAGCTTGGAGGGGATATTGGGGGAGCTGTTTTTT CASSLEGILGELFF TRBJ2-2 NA TRBV11-2 many
TGTGCCAGCACCCGGTACGGGGTCTCGAACACTGAAGCTTTCTTT CASTRYGVSNTEAFF TRBJ1-1 NA TRBV28 many
TGTGCCAGCAGGCACGGGACTAGCGGGGGGATGGATACGCAGTATTTT CASRHGTSGGMDTQYF TRBJ2-3 TRBD2 TRBV2 NA
TGTGCCAGCAGCCCTCGGCTGGGGGGCGAGCAGTACTTC CASSPRLGGEQYF TRBJ2-7 NA TRBV3-1 many
TGCGCCACCAAAGAAGGGGGAAACACCGGGGAGCTGTTTTTT CATKEGGNTGELFF TRBJ2-2 NA TRBV5-1 NA
TGTGCCAGCAGTCCCGGGACAGATTACACTGAAGCTTTCTTT CASSPGTDYTEAFF TRBJ1-1 TRBD1 TRBV28 many
TGCAGTGCCATCCCCGGGGACAGGGCCTACGAGCAGTACTTC CSAIPGDRAYEQYF TRBJ2-7 TRBD1 TRBV20-1 many
TGTGCCAGCAGTGGGACGTTGCAACCAGGACGATCCGTCTTT CASSGTLQPGRSVF TRBJ1-1 NA TRBV12-3/TRBV12-4 many
TGTGCCTCCAGAACCGGGGGGCAGGCAGATACGCAGTATTTT CASRTGGQADTQYF TRBJ2-3 NA TRBV6-1 many
TGTGCCAGCAGCCAAGGGACAGCTTATAATGAAAAACTGTTTTTT CASSQGTAYNEKLFF TRBJ1-4 NA TRBV3-1 few